Sequencing of this TCR beta chain was carried out in a study of CD8+ T cells in alopecia areata. Study as a whole: For 6 to 18 months, tofacitinib was taken, and 6 months off drug followed.

Notes on the study in general: There were also resident alphabeta T cells of normal skin sequenced in scalp samples. With patients, TCR sharing proved less clear than in mice, a difference possibly related to HLA.

Extraction and reverse transcription of RNA yielded cDNA as the sequencing template. Sequencing was performed with immunoSEQ multiplex PCR; in TCRdb, only in-frame clones are kept and a portion is missing. The table records 90,000 to 100,000 clones, around 55% of them present only once. This CDR3 comprises 15 residues. Germline values: CDR1 MNHNY, CDR2 SVGAGI (reference sequence). V dropped 2 bases and J dropped 6 bases, with 14 bases sitting between them. Regarding this clone: Its specificity is not known.

As to treatment: oral pan-JAK inhibitor, 5-10 mg twice daily. Alopecia areata patients provided lesional scalp punch biopsies and peripheral blood. The V gene is TRBV6-6, the J gene TRBJ2-1; no clear D. This sequence was found in a human donor with alopecia areata. Sequenced material: CD8+ T cells sorted from blood, taken at week 4, from a patient treated with tofacitinib. The CDR3 region is CASSYGRNPANEQFF. The CDR3 region has the DNA TGTGCCAGCAGTTACGGAAGAAACCCGGCCAATGAGCAGTTCTTC.